Below, 30 T cell receptor beta chains from the same sample are listed, as sequenced in a study of technical replicates of blood from a few donors. The data were produced by immunoSEQ multiplex PCR, yet TCRdb's version contains in-frame clones alone and is incomplete. The sample consists of 50,000 to 70,000 clones, approximately 88% of them appearing once. Input material: PBMCs. These receptors all come from a human donor in good health. Some clones in this sample may be carry-over from other donors' samples.

The chain is built from TRBV5-1 and TRBJ2-5; unclear D gene. The CDR3 extends over 13 amino acids. V shed 3 bases and J shed 0 bases, with 6 bases lying between them. Germline assignment: CDR1 SGHRS and CDR2 YFSETQ. CDR3 loop: CASSSPDQETQYF. The CDR3 DNA reads as TGCGCCAGCAGCTCCCCGGACCAAGAGACCCAGTACTTC.

This sequence joins TRBV10-2 and TRBJ2-2, with D possibly TRBD2 on 5 matching bases. The CDR3 consists of 16 residues. Trimming stripped 6 bases from V and 2 bases from J, with 16 bases between. Germline CDR1 and CDR2: WSHSY and SAAADI. The CDR3 here is CASRPAETRNTGELFF. The CDR3 nucleotides read TGCGCCAGCAGACCCGCGGAAACTAGAAACACCGGGGAGCTGTTTTTT.

The chain employs TRBV6-4 and TRBJ2-1; D may be TRBD1 (7 bases). V was clipped by 0 bases and J by 7 bases, with 13 bases between them. This CDR3 comprises 15 residues. CDR1 is MRHNA and CDR2 is SNTAGT in the germline V gene. CDR3 region: CASSDSAGQTNEQFF. CDR3 nucleotides: TGTGCCAGCAGTGACTCGGCGGGACAGACTAATGAGCAGTTCTTC.

The rearrangement joins TRBV19 to TRBJ1-1, with 7 bases aligning to TRBD1. Trimming took 0 bases from V and 1 from J; bases not matched to a gene: 2. The CDR3 contains 15 residues. Germline V gene data show CDR1 as LNHDA and CDR2 as SQIVND (reference sequence). Here the CDR3 reads CASSIEDRKNTEAFF. The DNA of the CDR3 is TGTGCCAGTAGTATAGAGGACAGGAAGAACACTGAAGCTTTCTTT.

CDR3 sequence reads: CASSWGVVTENSPLHF. CDR3 nucleotide sequence: TGTGCCAGCAGCTGGGGGGTCGTGACGGAGAATTCACCCCTCCACTTT. The gene calls are TRBV5-6 and TRBJ1-6; tentative D call: TRBD1 (5 bases). The CDR3 loop spans 16 amino acids. CDR1 is SGHDT and CDR2 is YYEEEE in the germline V gene. The ends were cut back, 3 bases at V and 7 bases at J, with 17 bases in the middle.

This clone was recorded a few times. The rearrangement uses TRBV6-4 and TRBJ2-2, with TRBD2 as a possible D gene (5 bases). Trimming took 7 bases from V and 2 from J, leaving 14 bases between them. The CDR3 runs 15 residues. Germline V CDR1 and CDR2: MRHNA, SNTAGT. The CDR3 DNA is TGTGCCAGCAATGGGCGGACTCACAACACCGGGGAGCTGTTTTTT. Protein: CASNGRTHNTGELFF.

This clone has a handful of counts. V is TRBV5-1 and J is TRBJ2-5; 13 bases are shared with TRBD2. Unmatched junction bases numbered 4, after V lost 4 bases and J lost 7 bases. Germline V CDR1 and CDR2: SGHRS, YFSETQ. This CDR3 comprises 14 residues. CDR3 nucleotides: TGCGCCAGCAGCGGGGGACTAGCGGGGAGGACCCAGTACTTC. Translating gives CASSGGLAGRTQYF.

This clone has just one count. The V gene is TRBV5-4, the J gene TRBJ1-3; maybe TRBD1 (5 bases). The CDR3 totals 15 residues. The germline CDR1 and CDR2 sequences are SGHNT and YYREEE (reference sequence). Trimming stripped 0 bases from V and 0 bases from J, with 7 bases between. CDR3 in amino acids: CASSLDRSSGNTIYF. The CDR3 bases are TGTGCCAGCAGCTTGGACAGGTCCTCTGGAAACACCATATATTTT.

The chain is built from TRBV4-3 and TRBJ1-5; D is undetermined. There are 15 residues in the CDR3. The germline gives CDR1 LGHNA, CDR2 YSLEER. V dropped 0 bases and J dropped 0 bases, with 6 bases sitting between them. CDR3 residues: CASSQDRYSNQPQHF. The CDR3 DNA is TGCGCCAGCAGCCAAGACCGTTATAGCAATCAGCCCCAGCATTTT.

The CDR3 DNA follows: TGCGCCAGCAGCCAAGATAGGTCGGCAGGGGCTGTCCTCTATGGCTACACCTTC. Translating gives CASSQDRSAGAVLYGYTF. The rearrangement joins TRBV4-3 to TRBJ1-2; tentative D call: TRBD1 (6 bases). Germline CDR1 and CDR2: LGHNA and YSLEER. Between the trimmed V and J ends, which lost 0 bases and 4 bases, there was a span of 21 bases. There are 18 residues in the CDR3.

The genes are TRBV5-1 and TRBJ1-5; no firm D call. There are 14 residues in the CDR3. V was clipped by 0 bases and J by 3 bases, with 7 bases between them. CDR1 SGHRS and CDR2 YFSETQ come from the germline V gene. The CDR3 sequence: CASSLAPDNQPQHF. The CDR3 coding sequence is TGCGCCAGCAGCTTGGCCCCAGACAATCAGCCCCAGCATTTT.

V is TRBV7-7 and J is TRBJ2-2, with TRBD2 identical over 12 bases. J lost 5 bases, V lost 6 bases, and 7 bases had no gene match. Germline V CDR1 and CDR2: SSHAT, FNYEAQ (reference sequence). This CDR3 spans 16 amino acids. CDR3 in DNA: TGTGCCAGCAGGCGGACTAGCGGGGTCGGTACCGGGGAGCTGTTTTTT. This gives the protein CASRRTSGVGTGELFF.

V usage is TRBV13 and J usage is TRBJ2-2; 8 nucleotides align to TRBD2. The CDR3 has 16 amino acids. Germline V lookup: CDR1 PRHDT, CDR2 FYEKMQ (reference sequence). V was pared by 5 bases and J by 1 base, with 6 bases of the junction left unmatched. The CDR3 reads CASSKSGGQNTGELFF. DNA of the CDR3: TGTGCCAGCAGCAAAAGCGGGGGCCAGAACACCGGGGAGCTGTTTTTT.

This clone was seen only once. This CDR3 is CASSLSGGETQYF. CDR3 DNA: TGTGCCAGCAGCTTATCAGGGGGGGAGACCCAGTACTTC. The genes are TRBV7-3 and TRBJ2-5; tentatively, D is TRBD1 (7 bases). V gave up 2 bases and J gave up 5 bases, with 9 bases separating them. Germline-derived CDR1 and CDR2 are SGHTA and FQGTGA. The CDR3 is 13 amino acids.

The rearrangement joins TRBV5-6 to TRBJ1-1; D unresolved. The CDR3 consists of 13 residues. Trimming stripped 4 bases from V and 1 base from J, with 8 bases between. Germline V gene lookup returns CDR1 SGHDT and CDR2 YYEEEE. CDR3 loop: CASSRGWNTEAFF. The DNA for the CDR3 is TGTGCCAGCAGCCGAGGATGGAACACTGAAGCTTTCTTT.

The chain combines TRBV30 with TRBJ1-1; D may be TRBD1 (5 bases). In germline, CDR1 is GTSNPN, CDR2 SVGIG (reference sequence). Deletions cut 3 bases from V and 10 bases from J, with 15 bases between. The CDR3 is made up of 12 amino acids. CDR3 nucleotides: TGTGCCTGGAGCGCGGGGCCAAGGGGAGCTTTCTTT. Translating gives CAWSAGPRGAFF.

The chain is built from TRBV7-6 and TRBJ2-1; 7 bases fit TRBD2. Germline V CDR1 and CDR2: SGHVS, FNYEAQ. Germline trimming cut 3 bases from V and 0 bases from J; bases unmatched to any gene: 8. The CDR3 contains 17 residues. This CDR3 is CASSLASSGSSYNEQFF. In nucleotides, the CDR3 is TGTGCCAGCAGCTTGGCCTCTAGCGGTAGCTCCTACAATGAGCAGTTCTTC.

This rearrangement joins TRBV7-2 to TRBJ2-7; 8 nucleotides agree with TRBD2. Germline V CDR1 and CDR2: SGHTA, FQGNSA. V was pared by 5 bases and J by 6 bases, with 6 bases of the junction left unmatched. The CDR3 is 13 residues long. CDR3 protein: CASSPESGGEQYF. CDR3 sequence (DNA): TGTGCCAGCAGCCCTGAAAGCGGGGGCGAGCAGTACTTC.

The genes are TRBV7-2 and TRBJ1-2; D is uncertain. Germline V lookup: CDR1 SGHTA, CDR2 FQGNSA. Trimming left V 1 base short and J 12 bases short, with 12 bases between. The CDR3 runs to 12 residues. DNA of the CDR3: TGTGCCAGCAGCTTAGTCGGCAGACTCGACACCTTC. It translates to CASSLVGRLDTF.

CDR3 amino acids: CASQPGGTGGNEQFF. The DNA for the CDR3 is TGTGCCAGCCAACCAGGGGGGACAGGGGGCAATGAGCAGTTCTTC. V usage is TRBV6-1 and J usage is TRBJ2-1; TRBD1 aligns across 11 bases. Unmatched junction bases numbered 9, after V lost 8 bases and J lost 6 bases. The germline CDR1 and CDR2 sequences are MNHNS and SASEGT. The length of the CDR3 is 15 residues.

The chain couples TRBV5-4 to TRBJ2-7, with D unresolved. The CDR3 has 13 residues. The germline CDR1 and CDR2 sequences are SGHNT and YYREEE (reference sequence). Trimming left V 1 base short and J 2 bases short, with 7 bases between. This chain's CDR3 is CASSLSPAYEQYF. The CDR3 DNA reads TGTGCCAGCAGCTTGTCCCCAGCCTACGAGCAGTACTTC.

The chain recombines TRBV7-9 with TRBJ2-7; 8 nucleotides match TRBD1. The V gene end was trimmed by 2 bases and the J gene end by 1 base; junction bases not matched to a gene: 4. This CDR3 region has 15 residues. Germline V gene lookup returns CDR1 SEHNR and CDR2 FQNEAQ (reference sequence). The CDR3 coding sequence is TGTGCCAGCAGCTTATCAGGGGGCGAGTCCTACGAGCAGTACTTC. Protein: CASSLSGGESYEQYF.

This clone was seen once. J is TRBJ2-7 and V is TRBV27, with a tentative D call TRBD1 (7 bases). Trimming took 2 bases from V and 2 from J, leaving 16 bases between them. The CDR3 loop spans 16 amino acids. CDR1 MNHEY and CDR2 SMNVEV come from the germline V gene (reference sequence). CDR3 protein: CASSLTEGAFTYEQYF. CDR3 bases: TGTGCCAGCAGTTTAACGGAGGGGGCGTTTACCTACGAGCAGTACTTC.

This clone was picked up a small number of times. The junction differs from germline at one of its ends, possibly a read error. The chain combines TRBV2 with TRBJ2-7; 7 bases are shared with TRBD1. CDR3 size: 11 residues. The germline V gene has CDR1 SNHLY and CDR2 FYNNEI. This CDR3 is CASSGEGALVF. The CDR3 region has the DNA TGTGCCAGCAGTGGCGAGGGGGCACTTGTCTTC.

The chain joins TRBV13 to TRBJ2-7; D is perhaps TRBD2 (5 bases). CDR3 length equals 11 residues. Germline CDR1 reads PRHDT; CDR2 reads FYEKMQ (reference sequence). The germline V and J ends were trimmed by 6 bases and 8 bases, with 11 bases remaining between them. The CDR3: CASRSSGQQYF. The CDR3 DNA reads as TGTGCCAGCAGGAGCAGCGGACAGCAGTACTTC.

The V and J genes are TRBV10-3 and TRBJ2-3, with D possibly matching TRBD2 (5 bases). Trimming removed 2 bases from V and 2 bases from J, with 14 bases in between. CDR1 and CDR2 from the germline V gene are ENHRY and SYGVKD. The CDR3 extends over 16 amino acids. CDR3 sequence reads: CAISEMGSEDTDTQYF. In DNA, the CDR3 is TGTGCCATCAGTGAGATGGGTAGCGAAGACACAGATACGCAGTATTTT.

V and J are TRBV7-9 and TRBJ2-7; D not resolved. V was trimmed by 1 base and J by 3 bases, leaving 7 bases between them. Germline CDR1 reads SEHNR; CDR2 reads FQNEAQ (reference sequence). The CDR3 is made up of 13 amino acids. The CDR3 nucleotides are TGTGCCAGCAGCTTAGGCCAGATCTACGAGCAGTACTTC. This sequence encodes CASSLGQIYEQYF.

The chain recombines TRBV5-1 with TRBJ1-5; 8 nucleotides agree with TRBD1. This CDR3 region has 15 residues. Per the germline V gene, CDR1 is SGHRS and CDR2 is YFSETQ. V shed 1 base and J 4 bases; nucleotides not matched to a gene: 4. Here the CDR3 reads CASSLRTGKNQPQHF. CDR3 coding DNA: TGCGCCAGCAGCTTGCGGACAGGGAAGAATCAGCCCCAGCATTTT.

This sequence joins TRBV7-9 and TRBJ2-7, with D unclear. CDR1 and CDR2 from the germline V gene are SEHNR and FQNEAQ (reference sequence). This CDR3 has 15 residues. Trimming pared 5 bases from V and 2 bases from J, leaving 16 bases between. CDR3 amino acids: CASSRVAANPYEQYF. CDR3 coding DNA: TGTGCCAGCAGCCGAGTGGCGGCGAACCCCTACGAGCAGTACTTC. Full variable domain (outside the CDR3, taken from reference TRBV7-9 and TRBJ2-7): DTGVSQNPRHKITKRGQNVTFRCDPISEHNRLYWYRQTLGQGPEFLTYFQNEAQLEKSRLLSDRFSAERPKGSFSTLEIQRTEQGDSAMYLCASSRVAANPYEQYFGPGTRLTVT.

This chain links TRBV19 with TRBJ2-3; possible D gene TRBD2, 6 bases. This CDR3 comprises 16 residues. CDR1 is LNHDA, CDR2 SQIVND, per germline (reference sequence). Between the trimmed V and J ends, which lost 9 bases and 0 bases, there was a span of 19 bases. For the CDR3, the DNA is TGTGCCAGCCAAAGTTTAGCGGAAACTAGCACAGATACGCAGTATTTT. Protein sequence: CASQSLAETSTDTQYF.